A single sample is the source of the 28 T cell receptor beta chains below, sequenced in a study of shared clonotypes between healthy human individuals. This table comes from immunoSEQ multiplex PCR, and its TCRdb copy is limited to in-frame clones, with some not included. The sample includes about 750,000 clones, 80% to 95% seen only once; the top ten take approximately 25%. CD8 cells classed as naive were CD45RO-negative and positively selected for CCR7, excluding terminally differentiated effector memory CD45RA+ cells. Material for sequencing was naive CD8+ T cells sorted from blood. The receptors shown here come from a man younger than 40 in good health.

This chain links TRBV9 with TRBJ2-2; D is uncertain. The CDR3 runs to 16 residues. Germline V gene sequence: CDR1 SGDLS, CDR2 YYNGEE. V lost 1 base and J 3 bases, leaving 13 bases between the germline ends. CDR3 region: CASSVIGRADTGELFF. CDR3 coding DNA: TGTGCCAGCAGCGTAATCGGCCGCGCGGACACCGGGGAGCTGTTTTTT.

This sequence joins TRBV5-4 and TRBJ2-5, with 9 bases lining up with TRBD1. CDR3 size: 19 residues. The germline V gene has CDR1 SGHNT and CDR2 YYREEE (reference sequence). V lost 4 bases and J lost 1; bases outside the gene matches: 17. In DNA, the CDR3 is TGTGCCAGCAGCCGGACCGGGACAGGGCAAATTCCCTTCCAAGAGACCCAGTACTTC. Amino acid sequence: CASSRTGTGQIPFQETQYF.

The chain uses TRBV5-1 and TRBJ2-7; 8 bases agree with TRBD1. V lost 4 bases, J lost 0 bases, and 9 bases stayed unmatched. The CDR3 is made up of 16 amino acids. The germline gives CDR1 SGHRS, CDR2 YFSETQ. For the CDR3, the DNA is TGCGCCAGCAGCCTGACAGGGGAATTGCCCTCCTACGAGCAGTACTTC. It translates to CASSLTGELPSYEQYF.

This chain joins TRBV7-9 and TRBJ2-3, with D perhaps matching TRBD1 (6 bases). Germline V CDR1 and CDR2: SEHNR, FQNEAQ (reference sequence). V lost 5 bases, J lost 3 bases, and 18 bases lay in between. CDR3 length: 16 residues. CDR3 DNA: TGTGCCAGCAGCCCGGCCGGTTGGGGGCAAACAGATACGCAGTATTTT. This sequence encodes CASSPAGWGQTDTQYF. The full variable domain, its missing parts supplied by reference TRBV7-9 and TRBJ2-3, is DTGVSQNPRHKITKRGQNVTFRCDPISEHNRLYWYRQTLGQGPEFLTYFQNEAQLEKSRLLSDRFSAERPKGSFSTLEIQRTEQGDSAMYLCASSPAGWGQTDTQYFGPGTRLTVL.

The J gene is TRBJ2-7, the V gene TRBV15; 7 positions match TRBD1. CDR3 size: 15 residues. The germline gives CDR1 LNHNV, CDR2 YYDKDF (reference sequence). Trimming cost V 1 base and J 7 bases; bases outside gene matches: 10. CDR3 residues: CATSRGVTGIKEQYF. In DNA, the CDR3 is TGTGCCACCAGCAGAGGGGTGACAGGGATTAAAGAGCAGTACTTC.

The genes are TRBV11-1 and TRBJ2-3; no firm D call. The germline V gene encodes CDR1 SGHAT and CDR2 FQDESV (reference sequence). V lost 2 bases and J lost 3, with 9 bases in between. CDR3 length: 14 amino acids. The CDR3 DNA reads as TGTGCCAGCAGCTTATTAGCAGTTACAGATACGCAGTATTTT. Protein product: CASSLLAVTDTQYF.

J is TRBJ1-4 and V is TRBV7-9, with D unresolved. Trimming removed 5 bases at V and 8 bases at J, with 30 bases between. This CDR3 is built from 19 residues. Per the germline V gene, CDR1 is SEHNR and CDR2 is FQNEAQ (reference sequence). The CDR3, as DNA: TGTGCCAGCAGCAATACCGACCTGCATAGGGTATTGATGGCGGAAAAACTGTTTTTT. Translating it yields CASSNTDLHRVLMAEKLFF.

The chain employs TRBV7-6 and TRBJ2-7; no definite D call. This CDR3 contains 14 residues. From germline, CDR1 is SGHVS and CDR2 FNYEAQ. Trimming removed 1 base from V and 4 bases from J, with 11 bases in between. The CDR3 coding sequence is TGTGCCAGCAGCTTAGAGGCAGAAGAATACGAGCAGTACTTC. Protein product: CASSLEAEEYEQYF.

About this clone: Other nucleotide sequences in the sample specify the same CDR3. This chain links TRBV27 with TRBJ2-7; D is perhaps TRBD2 (6 bases). Germline loops: CDR1 MNHEY, CDR2 SMNVEV (reference sequence). V lost 3 bases and J lost 4, with 7 bases in between. The CDR3 has 12 amino acids. The CDR3 protein is CASSFGGYEQYF. CDR3 coding DNA: TGTGCCAGCAGTTTCGGGGGTTACGAGCAGTACTTC.

In the case of this clone: This sample includes further DNA sequences coding for the same CDR3. This chain links TRBV6-5 with TRBJ2-7, with D uncertain. This CDR3 comprises 12 residues. Trimming removed 6 bases from V and 2 bases from J, with 8 bases in between. The germline V gene has CDR1 MNHEY and CDR2 SVGAGI. Written as DNA, the CDR3 is TGTGCCAGCAGCCCCGGCACCTACGAGCAGTACTTC. It yields the protein CASSPGTYEQYF.

The J gene is TRBJ2-5, the V gene TRBV18; TRBD1 is a possible D gene (6 bases). Germline V gene lookup returns CDR1 KGHSH and CDR2 LQKENI. This CDR3 has 15 residues. V was clipped by 4 bases and J by 3 bases, with 15 bases between them. The CDR3 DNA reads TGTGCCAGCTCACTCTCCCCAGGGGCCAAAGAGACCCAGTACTTC. Residues: CASSLSPGAKETQYF.

J is TRBJ1-1 and V is TRBV7-9, with D maybe TRBD1 (5 bases). The CDR3 runs to 16 residues. V gave up 5 bases and J gave up 0 bases, with 16 bases separating them. Germline V gives CDR1 SEHNR, CDR2 FQNEAQ (reference sequence). DNA of the CDR3: TGTGCCAGCAGCCCAGACGATGAGGGGATGAACACTGAAGCTTTCTTT. Translation gives CASSPDDEGMNTEAFF.

This clone was found once. The chain recombines TRBV30 with TRBJ2-3; 10 nucleotides agree with TRBD1. J was trimmed by 6 bases and V by 0 bases; bases with no gene match: 3. The germline V gene has CDR1 GTSNPN and CDR2 SVGIG (reference sequence). CDR3 length: 14 residues. The CDR3 nucleotides read TGTGCCTGGAGTGTAGGACAGGGGGAGGATACGCAGTATTTT. It encodes CAWSVGQGEDTQYF. The full variable domain, rest sourced from reference TRBV30 and TRBJ2-3, is SQTIHQWPATLVQPVGSPLSLECTVEGTSNPNLYWYRQAAGRGLQLLFYSVGIGQISSEVPQNLSASRPQDRQFILSSKKLLLSDSGFYLCAWSVGQGEDTQYFGPGTRLTVL.

The chain links TRBV7-9 to TRBJ2-3; 13 bases line up with TRBD2. Trimming took 4 bases from V and 5 from J; bases not matched to a gene: 6. The CDR3 is made up of 16 amino acids. CDR1 and CDR2 from the germline V gene are SEHNR and FQNEAQ (reference sequence). The CDR3 is CASSSGLAGSEDTQYF. The DNA of the CDR3 is TGTGCCAGCAGCTCGGGACTAGCGGGATCCGAAGATACGCAGTATTTT.

The chain recombines TRBV5-1 with TRBJ2-1; D not certain. The germline V gene encodes CDR1 SGHRS and CDR2 YFSETQ. V was pared by 1 base and J by 4 bases, with 6 bases between. The CDR3 covers 13 residues. The CDR3 nucleotides read TGCGCCAGCAGCTTGCCTAGATACAATGAGCAGTTCTTC. This encodes CASSLPRYNEQFF.

The V gene is TRBV7-9, the J gene TRBJ2-3, with TRBD2 matching over 9 bases. The CDR3 length is 16 residues. V was clipped by 1 base and J by 1 base; unmatched bases: 3. CDR1 is SEHNR, CDR2 FQNEAQ, per germline (reference sequence). CDR3 in amino acids: CASSLVTSGRTDTQYF. In DNA, the CDR3 is TGTGCCAGCAGCTTAGTGACTAGCGGCCGCACAGATACGCAGTATTTT.

This clone was detected only a few times. V and J are TRBV5-4 and TRBJ2-1; D may be TRBD1 or TRBD2 (6 bases each). The germline V and J ends were trimmed by 3 bases and 9 bases, with 7 bases remaining between them. The V gene's germline CDR1 is SGHNT and CDR2 YYREEE (reference sequence). This CDR3 comprises 11 residues. The CDR3 loop is CASSWGAEQFF. As DNA, the CDR3 is TGTGCCAGCAGCTGGGGGGCTGAGCAGTTCTTC. Full variable domain (rest looked up from reference TRBV5-4 and TRBJ2-1): ETGVTQSPTHLIKTRGQQVTLRCSSQSGHNTVSWYQQALGQGPQFIFQYYREEENGRGNFPPRFSGLQFPNYSSELNVNALELDDSALYLCASSWGAEQFFGPGTRLTVL.

V and J are TRBV15 and TRBJ1-5; TRBD1 matches at 7 bases. With 5 bases clipped from V and 0 bases from J, the junction kept 1 base outside the gene matches. Looked up from germline, CDR1 is LNHNV and CDR2 is YYDKDF (reference sequence). CDR3 length: 14 residues. The CDR3 spells CATSGQDSNQPQHF. DNA of the CDR3: TGTGCCACCAGCGGACAGGATAGCAATCAGCCCCAGCATTTT.

This rearrangement joins TRBV7-2 to TRBJ2-7, with TRBD2 matching 8 bases. The germline CDR1 and CDR2 sequences are SGHTA and FQGNSA. V gave up 3 bases and J gave up 4 bases; unmatched junction bases: 8. This CDR3 contains 15 residues. CDR3 amino acids: CASSLRVAGSYEQYF. CDR3 DNA sequence: TGTGCCAGCAGCTTGCGGGTAGCGGGATCTTACGAGCAGTACTTC.

The rearrangement joins TRBV5-1 to TRBJ2-7, with D possibly TRBD2 on 5 matching bases. Trimming removed 4 bases at V and 0 bases at J, with 8 bases between. There are 13 residues in the CDR3. Germline CDR1 and CDR2: SGHRS and YFSETQ. The CDR3 here is CASSQRSSYEQYF. The CDR3 coding sequence is TGCGCCAGCAGCCAGCGGAGCTCCTACGAGCAGTACTTC.

This clone has a single count. The J gene is TRBJ1-2, the V gene TRBV4-3, with 7 bases identical to TRBD1. Trimming removed 0 bases from V and 6 bases from J; junction bases left unmatched: 16. CDR1 is LGHNA and CDR2 is YSLEER in the germline V gene. This CDR3 is built from 18 residues. The CDR3 here is CASSQDLWTGGLRDGYTF. CDR3 DNA sequence: TGCGCCAGCAGCCAAGATCTTTGGACAGGTGGTCTAAGGGATGGCTACACCTTC.

In its sample, this clone was seen once. The CDR3 DNA is TGTGCCAGCAGCGTACCCAACGCAGCGGGAAACACAGATACGCAGTATTTT. It encodes CASSVPNAAGNTDTQYF. V usage is TRBV9 and J usage is TRBJ2-3; 7 bases line up with TRBD2. The J segment lost 2 bases and the V segment lost 1 base, leaving 10 bases of the junction unmatched. Looked up from germline, CDR1 is SGDLS and CDR2 is YYNGEE. This CDR3 comprises 17 residues.

This chain joins TRBV29-1 and TRBJ2-2; D remains ambiguous. Germline loops: CDR1 SQVTM, CDR2 ANQGSEA. The V end was cut by 7 bases, the J end by 8 bases, with 17 bases between. The CDR3 covers 13 residues. The CDR3 coding sequence is TGCAGCGCCCCCAACTTGGGTTCAGGGGAGCTGTTTTTT. Its protein product is CSAPNLGSGELFF.

V gene TRBV7-9 combines with J gene TRBJ2-1; the D call may be TRBD1 or TRBD2 (5 bases each). The germline CDR1 and CDR2 sequences are SEHNR and FQNEAQ (reference sequence). The V end lost 3 bases, the J end lost 9 bases, and 24 bases lay between the germline ends. The CDR3 sequence is 17 residues long. Here the CDR3 DNA reads TGTGCCAGCAGCTTGCCCCATGGGACCCCAGGTGACGGTGAGCAGTTCTTC. It translates to CASSLPHGTPGDGEQFF. Complete variable domain (other parts from reference TRBV7-9 and TRBJ2-1): DTGVSQNPRHKITKRGQNVTFRCDPISEHNRLYWYRQTLGQGPEFLTYFQNEAQLEKSRLLSDRFSAERPKGSFSTLEIQRTEQGDSAMYLCASSLPHGTPGDGEQFFGPGTRLTVL.

V usage is TRBV7-8 and J usage is TRBJ1-2, with TRBD1 matching over 8 bases. Germline CDR1 reads SGHVS; CDR2 reads FQNEAQ. CDR3 length equals 15 residues. V gave up 4 bases and J gave up 5 bases; unmatched junction bases: 9. CDR3 in amino acids: CASSSRQGREYGYTF. The CDR3 nucleotides read TGTGCCAGCAGCTCAAGACAGGGGAGGGAGTATGGCTACACCTTC.

The rearrangement joins TRBV5-1 to TRBJ2-5; D might be TRBD1 (6 bases). V was clipped by 0 bases and J by 0 bases, with 12 bases between them. CDR3 size: 16 residues. Germline V gene data show CDR1 as SGHRS and CDR2 as YFSETQ. CDR3 region: CASSLERRGYQETQYF. In DNA form, the CDR3 reads TGCGCCAGCAGCTTGGAGCGCAGGGGATACCAAGAGACCCAGTACTTC.

The chain carries TRBV27 and TRBJ2-7, with D perhaps matching TRBD2 (6 bases). Per germline, CDR1 MNHEY and CDR2 SMNVEV (reference sequence). V lost 1 base to trimming and J lost 2 bases, with 9 bases between them. The CDR3 sequence is 14 residues long. The CDR3 DNA reads TGTGCCAGCAGTTTATACGGGAGAGCCTACGAGCAGTACTTC. Protein sequence: CASSLYGRAYEQYF.

The rearrangement links TRBV15 to TRBJ1-1; D uncertain. CDR1 is LNHNV, CDR2 YYDKDF, per germline (reference sequence). Trimming stripped 3 bases from V and 4 bases from J, with 6 bases between. The CDR3 consists of 12 residues. DNA for the CDR3: TGTGCCACCAGCAGTAGTGTCACTGAAGCTTTCTTT. Protein: CATSSSVTEAFF.